The 12 T cell receptor beta chains in this list originate from one sample, sequenced in a study of T cells in localized non-small cell lung cancer. Profiled with immunoSEQ multiplex PCR; TCRdb holds only in-frame clones, not every one. The data show 39,000 or so clones, with 65% to 90% seen just once and 7% to 8.5% held by the top ten. Material: PBMCs, obtained before any cancer treatment. The receptor set was obtained from a man aged 40 to 70 with stage II lung adenocarcinoma.

The rearrangement joins TRBV6-1 to TRBJ2-7; 9 positions match TRBD1. Looked up from germline, CDR1 is MNHNS and CDR2 is SASEGT. V shed 5 bases and J 0 bases; nucleotides not matched to a gene: 2. CDR3 length: 14 residues. CDR3 DNA sequence: TGTGCCAGCAGTTGGGACAGGGACTCCTACGAGCAGTACTTC. Amino acids: CASSWDRDSYEQYF.

The chain joins TRBV2 to TRBJ2-2; 8 bases line up with TRBD2. The CDR3 contains 14 residues. Trimming at V came to 7 bases and at J to 7 bases, leaving 8 bases not matched to a gene. Germline CDR1 SNHLY, CDR2 FYNNEI. DNA for the CDR3: TGTGCCAGCAAAGCGGGAGACATGGGCGGGGAGCTGTTTTTT. Residues: CASKAGDMGGELFF.

The chain recombines TRBV7-2 with TRBJ1-5; tentatively, D is TRBD1 (6 bases). Trimming cost V 0 bases and J 6 bases, with 9 bases left between them. The CDR3 contains 14 residues. The germline V gene encodes CDR1 SGHTA and CDR2 FQGNSA. This chain's CDR3 is CASSLANRAQPQHF. The CDR3 DNA reads as TGTGCCAGCAGCTTAGCTAACAGGGCTCAGCCCCAGCATTTT.

The CDR3 DNA is TGTGCCAGCAGCTCTACGAGGGTTGGGGAGACCCAGTACTTC. This codes for CASSSTRVGETQYF. The chain couples TRBV5-4 to TRBJ2-5; D possibly corresponds to TRBD2 (5 bases). The germline V and J ends were trimmed by 3 bases and 5 bases, with 14 bases remaining between them. The CDR3 consists of 14 residues. Germline V lookup: CDR1 SGHNT, CDR2 YYREEE (reference sequence). Using reference TRBV5-4 and TRBJ2-5 for the parts outside the CDR3, the full variable domain is ETGVTQSPTHLIKTRGQQVTLRCSSQSGHNTVSWYQQALGQGPQFIFQYYREEENGRGNFPPRFSGLQFPNYSSELNVNALELDDSALYLCASSSTRVGETQYFGPGTRLLVL.

The rearrangement links TRBV11-2 to TRBJ2-7; 11 bases match TRBD2. V was pared by 4 bases and J by 0 bases, with 5 bases of the junction left unmatched. The CDR3 covers 16 residues. The germline CDR1 and CDR2 sequences are SGHAT and FQNNGV. The CDR3 loop reads CASSSGTSGFSYEQYF. The CDR3 region has the DNA TGTGCCAGCAGCTCGGGGACTAGCGGTTTCTCCTACGAGCAGTACTTC.

This chain joins TRBV30 and TRBJ2-7, with D uncertain. Trimming took 1 base from V and 4 from J, leaving 2 bases between them. This CDR3 spans 10 amino acids. The germline CDR1 and CDR2 sequences are GTSNPN and SVGIG (reference sequence). For the CDR3, the DNA is TGTGCCTGGAGTGGGTACGAGCAGTACTTC. The encoded protein is CAWSGYEQYF.

This chain links TRBV28 with TRBJ1-2; a weak D match, TRBD1 (5 bases). CDR3 length: 17 residues. CDR1 is MDHEN and CDR2 is SYDVKM in the germline V gene. V gave up 2 bases and J gave up 8 bases, with 24 bases separating them. In nucleotides, the CDR3 is TGTGCCAGCAGTTTAAGGGAGTGGGGACGACCTAGTGGGGGCTACACCTTC. It encodes CASSLREWGRPSGGYTF.

This chain uses TRBV7-3 with TRBJ2-1, with no clear D. Germline V gives CDR1 SGHTA, CDR2 FQGTGA. The length of the CDR3 is 15 residues. The V end lost 4 bases, the J end lost 0 bases, and 10 bases lay between the germline ends. This CDR3 reads CASSSSSGSYNEQFF. CDR3 in DNA: TGTGCCAGCAGCTCCAGCTCGGGCTCCTACAATGAGCAGTTCTTC.

The chain uses TRBV4-1 and TRBJ2-5; 12 bases are a match to TRBD2. Germline loops: CDR1 MGHRA, CDR2 YSYEKL. The CDR3 contains 18 residues. The ends lost 0 bases at V and 7 bases at J; junction bases unmatched: 12. The CDR3 protein is CASSQERRLAGVGGTQYF. CDR3 in DNA: TGCGCCAGCAGCCAAGAAAGGAGACTAGCGGGGGTAGGTGGGACCCAGTACTTC.

In this sample, this clone is medium-sized. The genes are TRBV2 and TRBJ1-4; D remains ambiguous. From germline, CDR1 is SNHLY and CDR2 FYNNEI. The CDR3 contains 12 residues. The V end was cut by 4 bases, the J end by 7 bases, with 7 bases between. The CDR3 spells CASSVGSEKLFF. The CDR3 DNA reads as TGTGCCAGCAGTGTAGGTTCTGAAAAACTGTTTTTT.

The chain is built from TRBV5-1 and TRBJ1-1, with 10 bases lining up with TRBD1. Germline loops: CDR1 SGHRS, CDR2 YFSETQ. The CDR3 extends over 15 amino acids. V shed 4 bases and J 3 bases; nucleotides not matched to a gene: 6. In DNA form, the CDR3 reads TGCGCCAGCAGCCCGGCGACAGGGGGCTACACTGAAGCTTTCTTT. Residues: CASSPATGGYTEAFF.

The chain carries TRBV5-1 and TRBJ2-3; TRBD2 might be the D (6 bases). Germline CDR1 and CDR2: SGHRS and YFSETQ. Trimming removed 4 bases at V and 2 bases at J, with 11 bases between. This CDR3 has 14 amino acids. The CDR3 bases are TGCGCCAGCAGCCCGGGACTGATCACAGATACGCAGTATTTT. Protein: CASSPGLITDTQYF.